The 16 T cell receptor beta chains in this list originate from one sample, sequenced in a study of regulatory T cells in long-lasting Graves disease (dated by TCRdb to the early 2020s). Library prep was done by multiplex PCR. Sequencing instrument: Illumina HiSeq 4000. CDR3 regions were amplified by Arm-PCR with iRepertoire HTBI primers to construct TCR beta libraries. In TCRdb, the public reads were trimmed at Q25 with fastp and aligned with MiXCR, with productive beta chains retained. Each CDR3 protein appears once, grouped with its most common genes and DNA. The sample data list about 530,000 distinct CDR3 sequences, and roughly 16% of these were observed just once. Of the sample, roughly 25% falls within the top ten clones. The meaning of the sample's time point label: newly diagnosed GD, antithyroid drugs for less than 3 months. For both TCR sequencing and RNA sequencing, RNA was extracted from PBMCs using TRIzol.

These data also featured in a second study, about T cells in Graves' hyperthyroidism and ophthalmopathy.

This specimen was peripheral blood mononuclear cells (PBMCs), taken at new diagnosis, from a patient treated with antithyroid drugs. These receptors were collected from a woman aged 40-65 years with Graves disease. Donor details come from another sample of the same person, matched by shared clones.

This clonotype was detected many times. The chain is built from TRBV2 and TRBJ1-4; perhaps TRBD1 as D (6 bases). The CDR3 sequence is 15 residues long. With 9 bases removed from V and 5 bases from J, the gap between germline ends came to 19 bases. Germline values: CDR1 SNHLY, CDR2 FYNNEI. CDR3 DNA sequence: TGTGCCAGGTCAATGGGGGCGACGACAAATGAAAAACTGTTTTTT. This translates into CARSMGATTNEKLFF.

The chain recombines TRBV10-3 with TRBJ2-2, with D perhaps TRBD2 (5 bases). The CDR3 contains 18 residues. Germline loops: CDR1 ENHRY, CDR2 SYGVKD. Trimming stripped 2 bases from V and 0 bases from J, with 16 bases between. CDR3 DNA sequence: TGTGCCATCAGTGAGCTCGGGGTCCGGGTCACGAACACCGGGGAGCTGTTTTTT. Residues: CAISELGVRVTNTGELFF.

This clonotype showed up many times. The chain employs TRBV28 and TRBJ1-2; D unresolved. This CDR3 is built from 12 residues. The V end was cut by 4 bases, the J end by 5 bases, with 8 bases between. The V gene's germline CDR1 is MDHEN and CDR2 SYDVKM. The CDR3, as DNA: TGTGCCAGCAGTTACGGTCGTTATGGCTACACCTTC. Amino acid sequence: CASSYGRYGYTF.

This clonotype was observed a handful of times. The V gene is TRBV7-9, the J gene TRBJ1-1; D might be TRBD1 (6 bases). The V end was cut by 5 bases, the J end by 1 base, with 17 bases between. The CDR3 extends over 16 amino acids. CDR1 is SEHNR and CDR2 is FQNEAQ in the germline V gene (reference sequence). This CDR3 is CASSPGPGGKNTEAFF. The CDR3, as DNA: TGTGCCAGCAGCCCAGGGCCGGGGGGCAAGAACACTGAAGCTTTCTTT.

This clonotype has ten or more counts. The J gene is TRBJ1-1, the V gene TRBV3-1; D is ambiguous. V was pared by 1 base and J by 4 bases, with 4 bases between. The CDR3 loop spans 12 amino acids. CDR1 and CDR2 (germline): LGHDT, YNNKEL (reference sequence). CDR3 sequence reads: CASSQGLTEAFF. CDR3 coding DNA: TGTGCCAGCAGCCAAGGCCTCACTGAAGCTTTCTTT.

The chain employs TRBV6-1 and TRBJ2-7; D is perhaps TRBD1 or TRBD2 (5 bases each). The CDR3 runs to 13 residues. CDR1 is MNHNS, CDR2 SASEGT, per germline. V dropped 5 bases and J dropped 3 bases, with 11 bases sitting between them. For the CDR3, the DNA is TGTGCCAGCAGTAAGGGACGAAACTACGAGCAGTACTTC. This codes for CASSKGRNYEQYF.

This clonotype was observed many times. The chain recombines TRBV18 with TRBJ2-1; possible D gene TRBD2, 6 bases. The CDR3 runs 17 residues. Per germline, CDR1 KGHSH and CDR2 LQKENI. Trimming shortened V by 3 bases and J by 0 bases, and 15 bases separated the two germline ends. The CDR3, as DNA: TGTGCCAGCTCACCGGAGGGGAGCCTCTCCTCCTACAATGAGCAGTTCTTC. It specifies CASSPEGSLSSYNEQFF.

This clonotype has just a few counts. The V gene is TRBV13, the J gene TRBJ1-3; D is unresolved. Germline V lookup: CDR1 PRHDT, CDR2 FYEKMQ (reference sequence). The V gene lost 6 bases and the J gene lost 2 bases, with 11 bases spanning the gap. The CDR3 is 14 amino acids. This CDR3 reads CASRGRHTGNTIYF. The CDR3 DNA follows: TGTGCCAGCAGAGGGAGGCACACTGGAAACACCATATATTTT.

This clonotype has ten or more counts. The CDR3 DNA reads as TGTGCCAGCACGTTCGGGCTGGCTCAGCCCCAGCATTTT. This sequence encodes CASTFGLAQPQHF. This chain links TRBV28 with TRBJ1-5; D is undetermined. CDR1 MDHEN and CDR2 SYDVKM come from the germline V gene. The V and J ends lost 7 bases and 6 bases respectively, with 13 bases between them. The CDR3 extends over 13 amino acids.

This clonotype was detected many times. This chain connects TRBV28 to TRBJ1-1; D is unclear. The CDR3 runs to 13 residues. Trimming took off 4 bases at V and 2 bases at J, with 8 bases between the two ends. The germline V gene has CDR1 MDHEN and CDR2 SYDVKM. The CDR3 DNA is TGTGCCAGCAGTTCGTGGGGTAACACTGAAGCTTTCTTT. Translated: CASSSWGNTEAFF.

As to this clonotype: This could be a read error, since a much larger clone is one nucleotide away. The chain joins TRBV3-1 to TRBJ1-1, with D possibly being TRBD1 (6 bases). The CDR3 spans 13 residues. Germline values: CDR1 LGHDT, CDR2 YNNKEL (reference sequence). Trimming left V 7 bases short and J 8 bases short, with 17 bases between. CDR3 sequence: CASTATGSGEAFF. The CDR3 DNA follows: TGTGCCAGCACCGCTACAGGGTCCGGGGAAGCTTTCTTT. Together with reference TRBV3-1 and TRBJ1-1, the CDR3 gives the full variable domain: DTAVSQTPKYLVTQMGNDKSIKCEQNLGHDTMYWYKQDSKKFLKIMFSYNNKELIINETVPNRFSPKSPDKAHLNLHINSLELGDSAVYFCASTATGSGEAFFGQGTRLTVV.

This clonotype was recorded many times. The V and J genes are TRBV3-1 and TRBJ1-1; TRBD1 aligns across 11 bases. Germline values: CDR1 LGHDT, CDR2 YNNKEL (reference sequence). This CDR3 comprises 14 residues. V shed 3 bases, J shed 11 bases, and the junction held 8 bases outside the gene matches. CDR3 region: CASSHGQGATLAFF. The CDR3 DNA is TGTGCCAGCAGCCACGGACAGGGGGCGACTTTGGCTTTCTTT.

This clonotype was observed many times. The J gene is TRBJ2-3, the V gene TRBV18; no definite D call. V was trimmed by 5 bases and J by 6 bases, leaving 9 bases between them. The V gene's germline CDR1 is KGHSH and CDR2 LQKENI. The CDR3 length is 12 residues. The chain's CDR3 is CASSTMTDTQYF. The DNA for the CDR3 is TGTGCCAGCTCAACCATGACCGATACGCAGTATTTT. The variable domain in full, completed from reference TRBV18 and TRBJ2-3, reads NAGVMQNPRHLVRRRGQEARLRCSPMKGHSHVYWYRQLPEEGLKFMVYLQKENIIDESGMPKERFSAEFPKEGPSILRIQQVVRGDSAAYFCASSTMTDTQYFGPGTRLTVL.

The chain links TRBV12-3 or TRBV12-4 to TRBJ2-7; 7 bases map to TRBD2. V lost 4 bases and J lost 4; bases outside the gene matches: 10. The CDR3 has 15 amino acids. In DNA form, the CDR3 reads TGTGCCAGCAGTTACCCCCGGGGAGGGAGTTACGAGCAGTACTTC. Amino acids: CASSYPRGGSYEQYF.

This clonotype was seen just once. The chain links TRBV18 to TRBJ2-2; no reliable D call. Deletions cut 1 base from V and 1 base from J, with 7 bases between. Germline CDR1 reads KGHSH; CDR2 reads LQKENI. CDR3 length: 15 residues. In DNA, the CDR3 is TGTGCCAGCTCACCACGTAGGGAGAACACCGGGGAGCTGTTTTTT. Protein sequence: CASSPRRENTGELFF.

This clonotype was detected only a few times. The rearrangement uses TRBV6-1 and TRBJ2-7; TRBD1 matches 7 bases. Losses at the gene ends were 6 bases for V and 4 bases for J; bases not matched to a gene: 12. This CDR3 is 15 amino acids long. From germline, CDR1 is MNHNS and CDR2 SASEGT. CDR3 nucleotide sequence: TGTGCCAGCAGGGAGGACAGGTCGCTATTTTACGAGCAGTACTTC. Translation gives CASREDRSLFYEQYF.